This T cell receptor beta chain was sequenced during a study of blood T cell repertoires in COVID-19. On the study more broadly: The samples span acute and convalescent COVID-19 from the United States, Italy and Spain. The analysed material was cDNA or gDNA that came from T cells, B-cell-depleted T cells, or PBMCs.

In the original processing: Reference gene primer amplification yielded estimated nucleated cell counts. Repertoires were generated with immunoSEQ multiplex PCR, while TCRdb's copy carries only in-frame clones and drops some. V, J and clone size are those of that table, while D and trimming were read from the DNA. The sample consists of roughly 200,000 clones, about 75% of them appearing once. The sequencing sample was made of peripheral blood. The TCR originated in a woman between 50 and 59 years old with active or convalescent COVID-19.

This CDR3 reads CASSRVTGSYNEQFF. CDR3 in DNA: TGTGCCAGCTCACGAGTAACAGGGTCCTACAATGAGCAGTTCTTC. This chain joins TRBV18 and TRBJ2-1; possibly TRBD1 for D (6 bases). The germline gives CDR1 KGHSH, CDR2 LQKENI. This CDR3 is 15 amino acids long. The V and J ends lost 4 bases and 1 base respectively, with 11 bases between them.